Each of the 30 T cell receptor beta chains below was sequenced from the same sample in a study of CD4 T cells in lung cancer. The data were produced by immunoSEQ multiplex PCR, yet TCRdb's version contains in-frame clones alone and is incomplete. The sample lists about 10,000 clones, over 50% occurring once. This lung tissue lay as far as possible from the tumor, at least 3 cm away. Material: normal lung tissue taken away from the tumor. The receptor source for this set is a man aged 55 to 69 with non-small cell lung cancer.

This sequence joins TRBV7-9 and TRBJ2-7; 7 bases match TRBD1. The length of the CDR3 is 16 residues. Trimming at V came to 6 bases and at J to 2 bases, leaving 13 bases not matched to a gene. CDR1 is SEHNR and CDR2 is FQNEAQ in the germline V gene (reference sequence). Written as DNA, the CDR3 is TGTGCCAGCAGACCCCCCGCGTCGACAGGGACCTACGAGCAGTACTTC. Its translation is CASRPPASTGTYEQYF.

The rearrangement joins TRBV6-6 to TRBJ1-2; a weak D match, TRBD1 (5 bases). V lost 2 bases, J lost 4 bases, and 11 bases lay in between. Germline assignment: CDR1 MNHNY and CDR2 SVGAGI (reference sequence). The CDR3 contains 14 residues. The CDR3 nucleotides are TGTGCCAGCAGTTACGGGGAGGGGATCTATGGCTACACCTTC. It codes for CASSYGEGIYGYTF.

This clone was seen a handful of times. This sequence joins TRBV5-1 and TRBJ2-7; tentative D call: TRBD2 (5 bases). Germline loops: CDR1 SGHRS, CDR2 YFSETQ. The CDR3 sequence is 14 residues long. V lost 0 bases and J lost 4, with 11 bases in between. In DNA, the CDR3 is TGCGCCAGCAGCTTGGAAGGGAGAGGTTACGAGCAGTACGTC. Translating gives CASSLEGRGYEQYV.

V gene TRBV11-2 combines with J gene TRBJ2-7, with TRBD1 matching over 9 bases. CDR3 length equals 14 residues. Germline CDR1 reads SGHAT; CDR2 reads FQNNGV. J lost 7 bases, V lost 4 bases, and 8 bases had no gene match. Here the CDR3 DNA reads TGTGCCAGCAGCTCGGACAGGGGAATAAGGGAGCAGTACGTC. This sequence encodes CASSSDRGIREQYV.

This clone is labeled as medium-sized. This chain connects TRBV6-5 to TRBJ2-7, with D perhaps TRBD2 (5 bases). The CDR3 has 14 amino acids. The germline gives CDR1 MNHEY, CDR2 SVGAGI. Between the trimmed V and J ends, which lost 4 bases and 7 bases, there was a span of 17 bases. The DNA of the CDR3 is TGTGCCAGCAGTTCCGGGATAGGGTCTGGAGAGCAGTACGTC. Translation: CASSSGIGSGEQYV.

This clone was counted a single time. V gene TRBV6-5 combines with J gene TRBJ2-3; TRBD2 aligns across 7 bases. V was pared by 6 bases and J by 4 bases, with 10 bases of the junction left unmatched. This CDR3 spans 15 amino acids. The V gene's germline CDR1 is MNHEY and CDR2 SVGAGI. CDR3 amino acids: CASSPRPGGSDTQYF. The CDR3 nucleotides are TGTGCCAGCAGCCCTCGACCGGGAGGCTCAGATACGCAGTATTTT.

The table lists this clone with a count of one. The chain uses TRBV10-3 and TRBJ2-1; tentatively, D is TRBD2 (5 bases). CDR3 length: 13 residues. Germline CDR1 and CDR2: ENHRY and SYGVKD. The germline V and J ends were trimmed by 4 bases and 5 bases, with 9 bases remaining between them. CDR3 sequence reads: CAISVSDNNEQFF. In DNA, the CDR3 is TGTGCCATCAGTGTTAGCGATAACAATGAGCAGTTCTTC.

This clone is labeled as medium-sized. This chain uses TRBV6-5 with TRBJ1-1, with D hard to call. V was shortened by 7 bases and J by 1 base, with 10 bases between the two germline ends. From germline, CDR1 is MNHEY and CDR2 SVGAGI. This CDR3 contains 13 residues. The CDR3 bases are TGTGCCAGCAATAGAGGCGCGAACACTGAAGCTTTCTTT. Translating gives CASNRGANTEAFF.

The sample holds one count of this clone. The chain is built from TRBV5-1 and TRBJ2-5; 9 bases fit TRBD2. This CDR3 contains 16 residues. Germline-derived CDR1 and CDR2 are SGHRS and YFSETQ. Unmatched junction bases numbered 6, after V lost 0 bases and J lost 3 bases. The CDR3 bases are TGCGCCAGCAGCTTGGCCCAGGCTAGCGGGAAAGAGACCCAGTACTTC. It translates to CASSLAQASGKETQYF.

V and J are TRBV5-1 and TRBJ2-2, with 7 nucleotides matching TRBD1. Germline V gives CDR1 SGHRS, CDR2 YFSETQ. After removal of 4 bases from V and 6 bases from J, the junction contained 18 bases not matched to a gene. CDR3 length: 18 amino acids. CDR3 coding DNA: TGCGCCAGCAGCAAATTCCATACAGGGGAAAAATACGCCGGGGAGCTGTTTTTT. Protein: CASSKFHTGEKYAGELFF.

There are a few counts of this clone. The chain combines TRBV5-6 with TRBJ1-3; D might be TRBD1 (5 bases). The CDR3 is 18 residues long. In germline, CDR1 is SGHDT, CDR2 YYEEEE. Trimming removed 3 bases at V and 0 bases at J, with 19 bases between. CDR3 bases: TGTGCCAGCAGCTCCTCCCGGGCAGGGCTTCTCTCTGGAAACACCATATATTTT. Amino acids: CASSSSRAGLLSGNTIYF.

The chain has TRBV7-9 and TRBJ1-1, with D perhaps matching TRBD1 (5 bases). Trimming removed 1 base at V and 5 bases at J, with 14 bases between. The germline V gene encodes CDR1 SEHNR and CDR2 FQNEAQ (reference sequence). The CDR3 loop spans 15 amino acids. CDR3 protein: CASSLDGTGPTEAFF. Written as DNA, the CDR3 is TGTGCCAGCAGCTTAGACGGAACAGGACCTACTGAAGCTTTCTTT.

The V and J genes are TRBV5-1 and TRBJ2-4, with 9 bases that match TRBD2. J lost 0 bases, V lost 0 bases, and 13 bases had no gene match. The CDR3 covers 20 residues. Germline CDR1 and CDR2: SGHRS and YFSETQ. This chain's CDR3 is CASSLEGGLAGQLAKNIQYF. As DNA, the CDR3 is TGCGCCAGCAGCTTGGAAGGGGGGCTAGCGGGGCAACTAGCCAAAAACATTCAGTACTTC.

The genes are TRBV11-3 and TRBJ2-1; perhaps TRBD1 as D (5 bases). CDR3 size: 15 residues. Germline values: CDR1 SGHNT, CDR2 YENEEA. Deletions cut 3 bases from V and 5 bases from J, with 14 bases between. The CDR3, as DNA: TGTGCCAGCAGCTTTGGGGCAGTCCGTCACAATGAGCAGTTCTTC. This encodes CASSFGAVRHNEQFF.

The rearrangement joins TRBV20-1 to TRBJ2-5; D gene ambiguous. V was cut by 6 bases and J by 0 bases, with 5 bases left in between. CDR1 DFQATT and CDR2 SNEGSKA come from the germline V gene (reference sequence). The CDR3 totals 11 residues. CDR3 loop: CSAEYQETQYF. The CDR3 DNA sequence: TGCAGTGCGGAGTACCAAGAGACCCAGTACTTC.

V gene TRBV28 combines with J gene TRBJ2-3; possible D gene TRBD1, 6 bases. The V end lost 6 bases, the J end lost 5 bases, and 12 bases lay between the germline ends. Germline CDR1 reads MDHEN; CDR2 reads SYDVKM. The CDR3 is made up of 13 amino acids. CDR3 nucleotide sequence: TGTGCCAGCAGCGGGATACAGGGAGATACGCAGTATTTT. Its translation: CASSGIQGDTQYF.

This clone was observed once. The V call is TRBV9, the J call TRBJ1-5; 8 nucleotides match TRBD1. From germline, CDR1 is SGDLS and CDR2 YYNGEE. The length of the CDR3 is 14 residues. Trimming cost V 5 bases and J 6 bases; bases outside gene matches: 7. CDR3 sequence (DNA): TGTGCCAGCAGTCCAGGGGGCTGGAGTCAGCCCCAGCATTTT. This encodes CASSPGGWSQPQHF.

The J gene is TRBJ1-2, the V gene TRBV5-1; no definite D call. In germline, CDR1 is SGHRS, CDR2 YFSETQ. Between the trimmed V and J ends, which lost 9 bases and 8 bases, there was a span of 26 bases. The CDR3 length is 15 residues. The CDR3 protein is CATAMVEGGRLGYTF. DNA for the CDR3: TGCGCCACCGCGATGGTGGAGGGTGGCCGTTTAGGCTACACCTTC.

This rearrangement joins TRBV7-9 to TRBJ2-1, with TRBD2 matching 7 bases. CDR1 is SEHNR and CDR2 is FQNEAQ in the germline V gene (reference sequence). The CDR3 totals 16 residues. With V trimmed by 5 bases and J by 0 bases, 7 bases remained unmatched. CDR3 in DNA: TGTGCCAGCAGCCCCGAGCGGGGTAGCTCCTACAATGAGCAGTTCTTC. Protein sequence: CASSPERGSSYNEQFF.

The V gene is TRBV19, the J gene TRBJ1-5; 8 bases are a match to TRBD1. Looked up from germline, CDR1 is LNHDA and CDR2 is SQIVND (reference sequence). Trimming took 7 bases from V and 4 from J; bases not matched to a gene: 12. The CDR3 totals 16 residues. CDR3 bases: TGTGCCAGTACCACCCAGGGCGGGACAGGTAATCAGCCCCAGCATTTT. It is translated as CASTTQGGTGNQPQHF.

The V call is TRBV29-1, the J call TRBJ2-7, with D perhaps TRBD2 (7 bases). V lost 6 bases and J lost 2, with 11 bases in between. This CDR3 is 12 amino acids long. CDR1 and CDR2 (germline): SQVTM, ANQGSEA. The CDR3 DNA is TGCAGCGTGGGGGCGGGGGCCTACGAGCAGTACTTC. Translating gives CSVGAGAYEQYF.

This chain joins TRBV4-1 and TRBJ2-7; 7 bases fit TRBD2. V lost 0 bases to trimming and J lost 2 bases; unmatched junction nucleotides: 10. Germline assignment: CDR1 MGHRA and CDR2 YSYEKL. CDR3 length: 17 residues. The CDR3 region has the DNA TGCGCCAGCAGCCAAGATAGTGTGGGGGGGTTGGCCTACGAGCAGTACTTC. It translates to CASSQDSVGGLAYEQYF.

This chain uses TRBV14 with TRBJ2-7, with D maybe TRBD2 (5 bases). Trimming left V 0 bases short and J 5 bases short, with 11 bases between. The CDR3 is 14 residues long. Germline CDR1 and CDR2: SGHDN and FVKESK. CDR3 loop: CASSQDSLRDEQYV. CDR3 DNA sequence: TGTGCCAGCAGCCAAGATTCCCTGCGGGACGAGCAGTACGTC.

The chain couples TRBV19 to TRBJ1-5; 7 bases align to TRBD1. This CDR3 comprises 18 residues. Trimming at V came to 0 bases and at J to 0 bases, leaving 8 bases not matched to a gene. CDR1 LNHDA and CDR2 SQIVND come from the germline V gene (reference sequence). The CDR3 here is CASSIEGPGGYSNQPQHF. The DNA of the CDR3 is TGTGCCAGTAGTATAGAGGGGCCAGGGGGATATAGCAATCAGCCCCAGCATTTT.

This chain uses TRBV7-2 with TRBJ2-5; possible D gene TRBD2, 5 bases. The V end lost 3 bases, the J end lost 5 bases, and 10 bases lay between the germline ends. CDR3 size: 13 residues. CDR1 is SGHTA and CDR2 is FQGNSA in the germline V gene. CDR3 sequence (DNA): TGTGCCAGCAGCTTCGGGATTGGCGAGACCCAGTACTTC. It yields the protein CASSFGIGETQYF.

This clone was detected a few times. The chain joins TRBV5-1 to TRBJ1-1; weak D call: TRBD1 (5 bases). V was shortened by 0 bases and J by 6 bases, with 9 bases between the two germline ends. Per germline, CDR1 SGHRS and CDR2 YFSETQ. CDR3 size: 13 residues. The CDR3 spells CASSLESGAEAFF. In DNA, the CDR3 is TGCGCCAGCAGCTTGGAATCGGGGGCTGAAGCTTTCTTT.

The chain recombines TRBV6-6 with TRBJ2-5; TRBD1 matches at 10 bases. The germline V gene encodes CDR1 MNHNY and CDR2 SVGAGI (reference sequence). The CDR3 totals 15 residues. Trimming removed 4 bases from V and 5 bases from J; junction bases left unmatched: 7. Here the CDR3 DNA reads TGTGCCAGCAGTTCCGGGACAGGGGCCTTGGAGACCCAGTACTTC. This codes for CASSSGTGALETQYF.

This chain connects TRBV6-1 to TRBJ2-7; the D is unclear. V was pared by 2 bases and J by 2 bases, with 13 bases between. Germline CDR1 reads MNHNS; CDR2 reads SASEGT. CDR3 length: 15 residues. DNA for the CDR3: TGTGCCAGCAGTGAATATGTGGCAGGCGCCTACGAGCAGTACTTC. As protein: CASSEYVAGAYEQYF.

The chain employs TRBV6-6 and TRBJ1-1; possible D gene TRBD1, 5 bases. V shed 5 bases and J shed 1 base, with 14 bases lying between them. CDR1 is MNHNY and CDR2 is SVGAGI in the germline V gene (reference sequence). The CDR3 consists of 15 residues. This chain's CDR3 is CASSPQGSRNTEAFF. DNA for the CDR3: TGTGCCAGCAGTCCCCAGGGATCGAGGAACACTGAAGCTTTCTTT.

The chain joins TRBV7-9 to TRBJ1-1; TRBD1 aligns across 9 bases. J gave up 11 bases and V 4 bases, and 8 bases lay outside the gene matches. The CDR3 extends over 13 amino acids. CDR1 is SEHNR, CDR2 FQNEAQ, per germline (reference sequence). The CDR3, as DNA: TGTGCCAGCAGCTCCTACCGGGACAGGGACGCTTTCTTT. Its translation is CASSSYRDRDAFF. The full variable domain, with the rest looked up from reference TRBV7-9 and TRBJ1-1, is DTGVSQNPRHKITKRGQNVTFRCDPISEHNRLYWYRQTLGQGPEFLTYFQNEAQLEKSRLLSDRFSAERPKGSFSTLEIQRTEQGDSAMYLCASSSYRDRDAFFGQGTRLTVV.